This T cell receptor beta chain comes out of a study of T-cell reconstitution after alpha-beta-depleted transplantation in children. CDR3 size: 14 residues. V lost 3 bases to trimming and J lost 0 bases, with 6 bases between them. Molecular barcoding with unique molecular identifiers was used for the TCRbeta library. TCRdb processed the PCR reads anew with MiXCR; each CDR3 protein has one entry. The sample has almost 500,000 distinct CDR3 sequences, approximately 12% seen once. This clonotype has a count of ten or more. This specimen consisted of PBMCs from the stem cell graft donor, obtained from the stem cell graft. The chain couples TRBV12-3 or TRBV12-4 to TRBJ2-4; no clear D gene. This clonotype was sampled from a human donor who donated a stem cell graft to a child with combined immunodeficiency. This CDR3 reads CASSFALAKNIQYF. CDR3 DNA: TGTGCCAGCAGTTTTGCACTAGCCAAAAACATTCAGTACTTC.